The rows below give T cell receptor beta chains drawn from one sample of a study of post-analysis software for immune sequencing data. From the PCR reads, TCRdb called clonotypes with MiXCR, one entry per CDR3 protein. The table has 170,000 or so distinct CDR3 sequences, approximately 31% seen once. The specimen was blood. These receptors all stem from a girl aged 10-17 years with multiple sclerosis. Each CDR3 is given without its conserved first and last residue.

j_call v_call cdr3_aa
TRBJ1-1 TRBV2 ASTYRAVNTEAF
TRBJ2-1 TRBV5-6 ASRGEGSSSYNEQF
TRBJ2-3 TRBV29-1 SAPQGKDTQY
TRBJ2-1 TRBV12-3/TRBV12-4 ASSLGKMTSGSIYGSYSEQF
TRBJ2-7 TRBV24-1 ATSPRGSYEQY
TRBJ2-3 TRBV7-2 ASSSSGTSGYSTDTQY
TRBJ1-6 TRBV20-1 SASPVLGGYSPLH
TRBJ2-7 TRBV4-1 ASSLLRDSAYEQY
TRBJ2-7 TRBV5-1 ASRIDGRGVSFYVQY
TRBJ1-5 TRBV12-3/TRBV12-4 ASSPGAAHSNQPQH
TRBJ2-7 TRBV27 ASTSRDRGGYEQY
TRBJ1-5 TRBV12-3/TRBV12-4 ASSLGQGGNQPQH
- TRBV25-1 ASSVGETYEQY
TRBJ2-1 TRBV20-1 SARVACGAEHHNEQF
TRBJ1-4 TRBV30 AWTYGRLDEKLF
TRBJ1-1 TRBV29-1 SYLNGEAF
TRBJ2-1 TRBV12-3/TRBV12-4 ASSFSSGRTNEQF
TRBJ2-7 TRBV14 ASRMTPSYEQY
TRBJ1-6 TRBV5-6 ASSLDQGPYNSPLH
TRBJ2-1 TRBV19 ASSPRGSTVYNEQF
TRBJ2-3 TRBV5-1 ASSDLPSTDTQY
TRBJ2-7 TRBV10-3 AIRKRTGTAAHEQY
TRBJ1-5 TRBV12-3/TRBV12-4 ASSWTHRRGGLAQH